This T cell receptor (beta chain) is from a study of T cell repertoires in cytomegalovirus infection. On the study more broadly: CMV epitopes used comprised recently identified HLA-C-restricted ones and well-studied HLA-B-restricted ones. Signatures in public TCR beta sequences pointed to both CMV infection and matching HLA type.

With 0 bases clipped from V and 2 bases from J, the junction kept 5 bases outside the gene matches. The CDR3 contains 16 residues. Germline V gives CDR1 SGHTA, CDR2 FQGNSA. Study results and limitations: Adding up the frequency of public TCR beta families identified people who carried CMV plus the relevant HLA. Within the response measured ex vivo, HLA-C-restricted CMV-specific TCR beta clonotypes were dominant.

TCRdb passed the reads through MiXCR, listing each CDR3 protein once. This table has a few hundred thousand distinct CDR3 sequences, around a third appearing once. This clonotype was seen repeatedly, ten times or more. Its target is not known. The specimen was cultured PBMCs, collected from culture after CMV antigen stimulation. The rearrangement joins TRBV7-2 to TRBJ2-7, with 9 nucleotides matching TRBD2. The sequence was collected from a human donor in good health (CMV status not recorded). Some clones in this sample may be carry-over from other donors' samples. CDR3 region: CASSLASSGRTYEQYF. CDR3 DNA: TGTGCCAGCAGCTTAGCGAGTAGCGGGAGAACCTACGAGCAGTACTTC.